This TCR beta chain was sequenced during a study of naive and memory T cell subsets. Trimming shortened V by 2 bases and J by 3 bases, and 14 bases separated the two germline ends. The CDR3 runs 14 residues. Germline V lookup: CDR1 DFQATT, CDR2 SNEGSKA (reference sequence). TCR cDNA received a 3' ligated oligonucleotide that carried a UMI. Adult healthy volunteers gave 2.5 ml peripheral blood for whole-blood RNA. Ligated cDNA underwent four rounds of PCR with nested alpha and beta constant region primers and SP2. Reverse transcription of blood and skin TCR RNA was primed at alpha and beta constant regions. TCRdb analysed the UMI-ligation and nested PCR reads with MiXCR anew, one entry per CDR3 protein. The table lists some 26,000 distinct CDR3 sequences, roughly 5.5% of them singletons.

The gene calls are TRBV20-1 and TRBJ2-7; a possible D gene is TRBD2 (6 bases). The sequenced material came from blood. The sequence came from an adult in good health. CDR3 sequence (DNA): TGCAGTGCTAGATCCGGGAGATCCGGCTACGAGCAGTACTTC. It specifies CSARSGRSGYEQYF.